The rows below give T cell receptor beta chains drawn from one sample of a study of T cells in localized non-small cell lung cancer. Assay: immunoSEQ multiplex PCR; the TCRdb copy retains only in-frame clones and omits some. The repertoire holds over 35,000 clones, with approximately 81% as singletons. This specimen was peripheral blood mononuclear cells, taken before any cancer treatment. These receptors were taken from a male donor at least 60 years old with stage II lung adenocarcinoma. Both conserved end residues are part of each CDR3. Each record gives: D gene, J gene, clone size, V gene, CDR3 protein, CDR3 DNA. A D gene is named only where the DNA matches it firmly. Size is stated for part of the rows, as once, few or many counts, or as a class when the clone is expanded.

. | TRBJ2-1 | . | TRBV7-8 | CASSFGRDLPYNEQFF | TGTGCCAGCAGCTTTGGCCGGGACCTACCCTACAATGAGCAGTTCTTC
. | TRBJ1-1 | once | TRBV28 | CASSLIRGGQGTEAFF | TGTGCCAGCAGCTTAATTAGGGGGGGGCAAGGGACTGAAGCTTTCTTT
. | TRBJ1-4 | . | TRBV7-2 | CASSLITATNEKLFF | TGTGCCAGCAGCTTAATAACGGCAACTAATGAAAAACTGTTTTTT
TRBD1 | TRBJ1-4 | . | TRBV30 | CAWSVRATGAKKLFF | TGTGCCTGGAGTGTGCGGGCAACAGGGGCAAAAAAACTGTTTTTT
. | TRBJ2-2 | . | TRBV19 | CASSMVGGTGELFF | TGTGCCAGTAGTATGGTAGGCGGGACCGGGGAGCTGTTTTTT
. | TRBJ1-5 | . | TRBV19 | CASSPGGSRYSNQPQHF | TGTGCCAGTTCTCCCGGGGGCAGTCGCTATAGCAATCAGCCCCAGCATTTT
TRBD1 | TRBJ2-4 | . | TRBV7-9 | CASTPGQGFFKNIQYF | TGTGCCAGCACCCCGGGACAGGGTTTTTTCAAAAACATTCAGTACTTC
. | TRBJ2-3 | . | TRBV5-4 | CASSLASTVVNTQYF | TGTGCCAGCAGCTTGGCCAGTACAGTCGTCAATACGCAGTATTTT
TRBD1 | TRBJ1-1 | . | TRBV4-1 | CASSQGGQGRTEAFF | TGCGCCAGCAGCCAGGGGGGACAGGGGAGGACTGAAGCTTTCTTT
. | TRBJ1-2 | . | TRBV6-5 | CASAPRGLSYGYTF | TGTGCCAGCGCCCCCCGTGGCCTCTCGTATGGCTACACCTTC
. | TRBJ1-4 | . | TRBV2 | CASKSGLATNEKLFF | TGTGCCAGCAAGTCTGGATTGGCAACTAATGAAAAACTGTTTTTT
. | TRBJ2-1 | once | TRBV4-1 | CASSQEGYSGAGNEQFF | TGCGCCAGCAGCCAAGAAGGATATTCGGGAGCAGGGAATGAGCAGTTCTTC
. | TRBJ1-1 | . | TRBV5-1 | CASSLQDHTEAFF | TGCGCCAGCAGCTTACAGGACCACACTGAAGCTTTCTTT
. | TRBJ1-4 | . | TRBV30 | CAWNPGFSNEKLFF | TGTGCCTGGAACCCGGGGTTTTCTAATGAAAAACTGTTTTTT
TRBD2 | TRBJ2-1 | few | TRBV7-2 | CASSFLAGGGRSNEQFF | TGTGCCAGCAGCTTCTTAGCGGGCGGAGGTAGGAGCAATGAGCAGTTCTTC
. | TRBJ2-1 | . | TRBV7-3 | CASSLRGGDEQFF | TGTGCCAGCAGCTTAAGGGGAGGCGATGAGCAGTTCTTC
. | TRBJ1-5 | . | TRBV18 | CASSPVPRVIQPQHF | TGTGCCAGCTCACCAGTCCCACGGGTTATTCAGCCCCAGCATTTT
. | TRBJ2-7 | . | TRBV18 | CASSLDRSSSYEQYF | TGTGCCAGCTCACTTGACAGGTCGAGCTCCTACGAGCAGTACTTC
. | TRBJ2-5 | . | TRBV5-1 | CASSLSGGETQYF | TGCGCCAGCAGCTTGTCAGGCGGGGAGACCCAGTACTTC
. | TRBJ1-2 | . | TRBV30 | CAWSYAANYGYTF | TGTGCCTGGAGTTATGCGGCGAACTATGGCTACACCTTC
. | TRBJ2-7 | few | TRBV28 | CASSLKGNYEQYF | TGTGCCAGCAGTTTGAAAGGTAACTACGAGCAGTACTTC
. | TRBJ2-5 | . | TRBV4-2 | CASSRLSAGETQYF | TGTGCCAGCAGCCGCCTTAGTGCGGGGGAGACCCAGTACTTC
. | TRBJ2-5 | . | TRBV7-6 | CASSLAPHTQETQYF | TGTGCCAGCAGCTTAGCCCCGCACACCCAAGAGACCCAGTACTTC
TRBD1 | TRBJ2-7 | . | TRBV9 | CASSPRQGARAEQYF | TGTGCCAGCAGCCCCCGACAGGGAGCTAGGGCCGAGCAGTACTTC
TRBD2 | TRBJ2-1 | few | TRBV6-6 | CASSYSRGGSGNEQFF | TGTGCCAGCAGTTACTCGAGGGGCGGGAGCGGGAATGAGCAGTTCTTC
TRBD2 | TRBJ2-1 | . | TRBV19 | CASSPGGGRVNEQFF | TGTGCCAGTAGTCCCGGAGGAGGGAGGGTTAATGAGCAGTTCTTC
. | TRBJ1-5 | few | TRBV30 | CAWSGGGNQPQHF | TGTGCCTGGAGTGGGGGCGGCAATCAGCCCCAGCATTTT
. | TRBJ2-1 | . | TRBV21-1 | CASSNFSGSQFF | TGTGCCAGCAGCAACTTCTCCGGATCACAGTTCTTC
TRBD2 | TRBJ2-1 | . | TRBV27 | CASSPGTSGIGNEQFF | TGTGCCAGCAGTCCCGGGACTAGCGGGATCGGTAATGAGCAGTTCTTC
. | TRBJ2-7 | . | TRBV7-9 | CASSREGSQYF | TGTGCCAGCAGCCGCGAGGGCTCGCAGTACTTC
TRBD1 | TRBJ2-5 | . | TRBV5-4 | CASSLPGQAQETQYF | TGTGCCAGCAGCCTCCCCGGACAGGCACAAGAGACCCAGTACTTC
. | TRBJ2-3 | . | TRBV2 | CASSEGGTAFVYRLWDTQYF | TGTGCCAGCAGTGAAGGCGGGACCGCCTTTGTTTACAGATTATGGGATACGCAGTATTTT
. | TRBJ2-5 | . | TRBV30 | CAWSPWGAETQYF | TGTGCCTGGAGTCCCTGGGGCGCAGAGACCCAGTACTTC
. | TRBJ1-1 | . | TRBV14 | CASSQWELMNTEAFF | TGTGCCAGCAGCCAGTGGGAGCTAATGAACACTGAAGCTTTCTTT
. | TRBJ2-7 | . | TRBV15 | CATSRDKGTYEQYF | TGTGCCACCAGCAGAGATAAGGGCACCTACGAGCAGTACTTC
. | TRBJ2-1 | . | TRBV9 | CASSVGFYNEQFF | TGTGCCAGCAGCGTAGGTTTCTACAATGAGCAGTTCTTC
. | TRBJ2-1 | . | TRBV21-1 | CASRSLEELAGWNEQFF | TGTGCCAGCCGGTCACTTGAGGAGCTAGCGGGATGGAATGAGCAGTTCTTC
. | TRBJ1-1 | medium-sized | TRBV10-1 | CASKVGGGNTEAFF | TGCGCCAGCAAAGTTGGGGGGGGGAACACTGAAGCTTTCTTT
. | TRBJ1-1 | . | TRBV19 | CASSSLGLGTEAFF | TGTGCCAGCAGTTCCCTGGGCCTGGGAACTGAAGCTTTCTTT
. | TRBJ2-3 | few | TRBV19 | CASAGSTDTQYF | TGTGCCAGTGCGGGAAGCACAGATACGCAGTATTTT
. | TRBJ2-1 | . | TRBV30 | CAWGEFQGKQRTQFF | TGTGCCTGGGGGGAATTTCAGGGAAAGCAGCGCACCCAGTTCTTC
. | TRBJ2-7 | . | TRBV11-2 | CASSFLGLSSYEQYF | TGTGCCAGCAGCTTCCTAGGCCTCAGCTCCTACGAGCAGTACTTC
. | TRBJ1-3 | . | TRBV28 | CASSLRQSLGNTIYF | TGTGCCAGCAGTTTGAGGCAGTCGCTTGGAAACACCATATATTTT
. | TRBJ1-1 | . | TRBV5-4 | CASSLGDDLRTDRPTEAFF | TGTGCCAGCAGCTTGGGAGACGACTTAAGGACAGATCGTCCCACTGAAGCTTTCTTT
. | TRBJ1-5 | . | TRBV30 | CAWGGAMGQPQHF | TGTGCCTGGGGGGGGGCCATGGGACAGCCCCAGCATTTT
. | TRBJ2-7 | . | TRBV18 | CASSPLSYEQYF | TGTGCCAGCTCACCACTCTCCTACGAGCAGTACTTC